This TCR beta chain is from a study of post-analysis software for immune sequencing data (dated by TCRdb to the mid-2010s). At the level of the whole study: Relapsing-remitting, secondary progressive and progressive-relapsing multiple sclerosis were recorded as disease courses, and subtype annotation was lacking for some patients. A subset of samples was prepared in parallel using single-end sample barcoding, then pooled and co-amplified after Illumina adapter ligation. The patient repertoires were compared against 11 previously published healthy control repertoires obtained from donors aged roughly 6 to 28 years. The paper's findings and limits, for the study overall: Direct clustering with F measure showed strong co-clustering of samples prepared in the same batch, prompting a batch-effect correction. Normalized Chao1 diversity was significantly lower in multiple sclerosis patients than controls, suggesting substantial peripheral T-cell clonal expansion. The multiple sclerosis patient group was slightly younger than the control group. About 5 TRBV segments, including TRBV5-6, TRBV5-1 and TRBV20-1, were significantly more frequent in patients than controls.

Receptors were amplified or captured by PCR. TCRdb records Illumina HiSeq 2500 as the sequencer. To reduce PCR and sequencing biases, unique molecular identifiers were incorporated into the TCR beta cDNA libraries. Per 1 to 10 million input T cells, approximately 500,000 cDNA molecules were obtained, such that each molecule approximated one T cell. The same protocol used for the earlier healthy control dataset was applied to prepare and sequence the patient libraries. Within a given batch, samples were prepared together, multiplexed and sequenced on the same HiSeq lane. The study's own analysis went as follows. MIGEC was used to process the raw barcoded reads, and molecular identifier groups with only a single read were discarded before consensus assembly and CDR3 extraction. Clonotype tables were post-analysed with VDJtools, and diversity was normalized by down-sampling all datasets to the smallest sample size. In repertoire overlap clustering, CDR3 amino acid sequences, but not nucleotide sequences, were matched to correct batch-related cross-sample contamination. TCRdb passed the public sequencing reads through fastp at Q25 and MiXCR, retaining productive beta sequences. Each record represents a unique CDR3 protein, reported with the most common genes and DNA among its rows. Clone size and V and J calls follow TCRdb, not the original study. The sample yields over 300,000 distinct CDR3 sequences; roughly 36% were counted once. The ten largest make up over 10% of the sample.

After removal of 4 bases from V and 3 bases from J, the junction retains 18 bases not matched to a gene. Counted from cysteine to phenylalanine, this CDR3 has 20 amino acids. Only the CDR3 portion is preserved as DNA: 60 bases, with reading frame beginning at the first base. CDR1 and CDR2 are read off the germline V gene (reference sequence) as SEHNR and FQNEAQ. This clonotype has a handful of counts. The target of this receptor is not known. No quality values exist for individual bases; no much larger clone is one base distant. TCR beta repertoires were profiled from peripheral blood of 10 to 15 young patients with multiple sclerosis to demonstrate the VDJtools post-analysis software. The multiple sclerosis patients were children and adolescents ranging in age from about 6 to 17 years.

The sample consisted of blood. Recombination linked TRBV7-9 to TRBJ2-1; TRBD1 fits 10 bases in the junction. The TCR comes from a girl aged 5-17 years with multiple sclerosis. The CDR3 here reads CASSSGIGQGGIKVYNEQFF. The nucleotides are TGTGCCAGCAGCTCCGGCATCGGACAGGGGGGAATAAAGGTCTACAATGAGCAGTTCTTC.